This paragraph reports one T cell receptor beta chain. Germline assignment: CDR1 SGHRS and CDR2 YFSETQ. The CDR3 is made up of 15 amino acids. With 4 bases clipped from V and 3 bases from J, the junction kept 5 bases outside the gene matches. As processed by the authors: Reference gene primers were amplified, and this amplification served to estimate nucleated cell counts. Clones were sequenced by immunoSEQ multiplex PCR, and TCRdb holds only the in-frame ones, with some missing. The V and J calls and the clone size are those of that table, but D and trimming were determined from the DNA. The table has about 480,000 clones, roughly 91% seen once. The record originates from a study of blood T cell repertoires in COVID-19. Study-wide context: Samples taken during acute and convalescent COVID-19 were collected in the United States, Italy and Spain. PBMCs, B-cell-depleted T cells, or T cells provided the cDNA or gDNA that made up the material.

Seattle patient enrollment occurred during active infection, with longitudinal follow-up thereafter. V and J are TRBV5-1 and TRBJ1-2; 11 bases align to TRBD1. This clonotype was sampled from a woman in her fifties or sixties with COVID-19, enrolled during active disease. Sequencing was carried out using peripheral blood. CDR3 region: CASSAGQGGHYGYTF. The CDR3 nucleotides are TGCGCCAGCAGCGCGGGACAGGGGGGACACTATGGCTACACCTTC.